This T cell receptor beta chain emerged from a study of cytomegalovirus exposure and HLA in healthy donors. Study summary: A previous analysis identified around 120 million unique TCR beta sequences derived from 180 million or so T cells. Findings and limits, study-wide: In all likelihood, a cluster of highly shared sequence variants was a sequencing artifact. Later on, a genetic analysis was performed. It linked a missense variant in DCLRE1C with V- and J-gene trimming of TCR beta.

For this clone: Its antigen is undetermined.

The primer mix had 60 Vbeta and 13 Jbeta primers. Using immunoSEQ multiplex PCR, the repertoire was profiled, and TCRdb retains in-frame clones only, with some absent. The sample holds over 140,000 clones, roughly four fifths seen once. Trimming left V 0 bases short and J 4 bases short, with 10 bases between. Germline-derived CDR1 and CDR2 are MNHEY and SVGAGI. The CDR3 is 15 residues long. V gene TRBV6-5 combines with J gene TRBJ1-3; no clear D. Material for sequencing was PBMCs. This clonotype was obtained from a man between 25 and 39 years old in good health and CMV-seropositive. The CDR3 here is CASSYSRGPGNTIYF. The DNA of the CDR3 is TGTGCCAGCAGTTACTCTCGGGGTCCCGGAAACACCATATATTTT.